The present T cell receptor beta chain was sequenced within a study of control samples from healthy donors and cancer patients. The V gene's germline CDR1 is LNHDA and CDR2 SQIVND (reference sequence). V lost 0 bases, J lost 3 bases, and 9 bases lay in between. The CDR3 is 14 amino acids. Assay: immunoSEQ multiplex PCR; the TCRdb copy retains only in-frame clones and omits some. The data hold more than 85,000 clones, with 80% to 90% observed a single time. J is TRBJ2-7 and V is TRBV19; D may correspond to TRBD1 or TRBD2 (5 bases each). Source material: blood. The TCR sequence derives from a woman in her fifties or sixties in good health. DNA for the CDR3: TGTGCCAGTAGTATAGATACGGGGCTCTACGAGCAGTACGTC. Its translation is CASSIDTGLYEQYV.